This TCR beta chain was sequenced during a study of blood T cells in healthy people across ages (dated by TCRdb to the mid-2010s). In the study overall: In model experiments, template switching captured about one uniquely barcoded TCR beta cDNA molecule for every two T cells. To avoid experimental bias, donors of different ages were distributed randomly across sequencing lanes. Donors were grouped into four age groups: young (average roughly 17 years), middle-aged (39), aged (62) and long-lived (less than 85). Using the same blood draw, the study looked at two additional independent replicas of 1 million unique cDNA reads for two donors, one aged 18 to 29 and the other aged 80 or older. The study measured age-related changes in TCR beta repertoire diversity using deep sequencing normalized with unique cDNA molecular identifiers. The paper as a whole reports these results and caveats: Because the CMV infection status of the donors was unknown, age-related changes in expanded clonotypes may potentially have been confounded. A strong correlation was found between observed TCR beta diversity and the percentage of naive T cells measured by flow cytometry. Estimates of total diversity based on one million sequenced T cells were considered lower bounds and underestimates. As age increased, observed TCR beta diversity per million T cells dropped in a roughly linear way, and a significant reduction was already evident by age around 41. Compared with the aged group, more naive CD4+ T cells, fewer expanded clones and increased TCR diversity were shown by the long-lived group, suggesting age selection. Bulk unsorted PBMC profiling prevented conclusive comparison of naive and antigen-experienced compartments.

Donors were a few dozen systemically healthy Caucasian individuals from Russia aged roughly 6 to 90 years. Each donor gave 8 to 10 milliliters of peripheral blood, collected into EDTA-treated Vacutainer tubes. Ficoll-Paque density-gradient centrifugation was used to isolate PBMCs, with at least 7 million per sample. Total RNA, at least 6 micrograms per sample, was extracted from PBMCs with Trizol reagent. For every donor, flow cytometry on a PBMC aliquot measured the percentage of naive CD45RAhigh/CD27high T cells. Libraries came from 5' RACE. A second PCR of roughly 7 to 11 cycles was performed with a sample-barcoded 5' primer and a J-beta primer mix. Each TCR beta cDNA molecule received a unique molecular identifier from a template-switch 5' adaptor carrying 12 random nucleotides. At least 2.5 million CDR3-containing paired-end reads were obtained from each sample. First-strand cDNA synthesis was performed from all RNA using the Mint cDNA synthesis kit, with priming by a TRBC-specific oligonucleotide. Following uracil-DNA glycosylase treatment, a first 18-cycle PCR with universal primers M1SS and BC2_uni_R was performed on all cDNA. On the authors' methods: Each sample was normalized by randomly selecting 1 million high-quality reads, each carrying a distinct molecular identifier. Reads with shared molecular identifiers were discarded instead of being binned into consensus sequences. MiTCR, run with a Q25 quality threshold and the strictest error-elimination algorithm, handled CDR3 identification, clonotype clustering and error correction. A nonparametric unseen species model using Euler transformation provided a lower-bound estimate of total TCR beta diversity. Starting from the raw public reads, TCRdb applied fastp trimming at Q25, assembled clones with MiXCR and retained in-frame beta chains. Identical CDR3 proteins give one entry, which carries the most common genes and DNA. These V and J calls originate from TCRdb's pipeline instead of the authors' own analysis. The sample data list 1,800,000 or so distinct CDR3 sequences, and 39% of these were observed just once. The top ten clones comprise roughly 23% of the sample.

About this clonotype itself: There is no known antigen for this receptor. Qualities for individual bases were not recorded, and no much larger clone is one base off.

Sequencing input: blood. The source of this sequence is a human donor in good health.

CDR3 loop: CASSREPGTSGGSDQYF. The DNA is TGTGCCAGCAGCCGCGAGCCCGGGACTAGCGGGGGGTCGGACCAGTACTTC. The V and J genes are TRBV5-4 and TRBJ2-5, with 15 middle bases fitting TRBD2. For this chain, trimming is 4 bases at the V end and 10 bases at the J end, and the number of junction bases without a gene match is 14. The CDR3 spans 17 residues, from the cysteine through the phenylalanine. Only CDR3 DNA is held: 51 bases, read in frame from base 1. The germline V gene (reference sequence) supplies CDR1 SGHNT and CDR2 YYREEE. Where the CDR3 stops, the reference TRBV5-4 and TRBJ2-5 genes take over; the full variable domain is ETGVTQSPTHLIKTRGQQVTLRCSSQSGHNTVSWYQQALGQGPQFIFQYYREEENGRGNFPPRFSGLQFPNYSSELNVNALELDDSALYLCASSREPGTSGGSDQYFGPGTRLLVL.